This T cell receptor (beta chain) was captured in a study of T-cell reconstitution after alpha-beta-depleted transplantation in children (dated by TCRdb to 2016 to 2017). General notes on the study: Using TCR repertoire profiling, the study followed T-cell immune reconstitution in a quantitative way in children after TCRalphabeta/CD19-depleted allogeneic hematopoietic cell transplantation.

Library preparation employed PCR. The sequencer listed for this sample is Illumina HiSeq 2500. TCR library preparation used molecular barcoding, with unique molecular identifiers applied to normalize quantification of the TCRbeta repertoire. The public reads were run again by TCRdb, first through fastp at Q25 and then through MiXCR, and only productive beta chains were kept. Each entry merges the rows of one CDR3 protein and shows their most common DNA and genes. The table for this sample lists some 590,000 distinct CDR3 sequences; roughly a tenth of them were counted only once. The top ten hold around 4% of the sample. This clonotype was detected a few times. No cognate antigen has been identified for it. There are no base qualities to consult, and no much larger clone falls within one base. Via the germline V gene, CDR1 is MNHEY and CDR2 SVGAGI. Inclusive of the bounding cysteine and phenylalanine, the CDR3 is 17 residues long. Only the CDR3 part of the read is kept: 51 bases, read in frame from the first base. Between the V and J ends, shortened by 0 bases and 3 bases respectively, the junction contains 18 bases.

The rearrangement combines TRBV6-5 with TRBJ2-7; tentative D gene TRBD1, with 6 bases matching. This sequence was found in a human donor who donated a stem cell graft to a child with acute myeloid leukemia. The source was PBMCs from the stem cell graft donor, collected from the stem cell graft. In nucleotide form, the sequence is TGTGCCAGCAGTTACTCCGTAGGACAGAGAAACCACTACGAGCAGTACTTC. This yields the protein CASSYSVGQRNHYEQYF.